Included here is one T cell receptor beta chain sequence, with context. No antigen is known for it. No qualities accompany the bases; no much larger clone lies one base away. Libraries were built with the immunoSEQ multiplex PCR assay. Rearranged TCR beta chain sequences were amplified with the hsTCRB Kit following the manufacturer's protocol. TCRB libraries were sequenced on an Illumina MiSeq. Under the source paper's analysis protocol: Demultiplexing, trimming and gene mapping were performed with the kit vendor's proprietary platform. Here the immuneACCESS table is served through TCRdb, limited to in-frame sequences with V and J called. Missing clones are a known gap in these copies; in checked studies unresolved V genes cover under half, and the rest lacks a known reason. Clone size and the V and J calls come from that table; the DNA yielded D and trimming. The sample records about 94,000 clones, just under 90% of which are singletons. Of the sample, approximately 0.8% falls within the top ten clones.

The time point label on this specimen signifies: week 47, end of study. Each vaccine dose, consisting of 300 ug of a 20-mer mutant IDH1 peptide in Montanide, was administered subcutaneously with topical imiquimod. Eight vaccinations were administered to patients in weeks 1, 3, 5, 7, 11, 15, 19 and 23, corresponding to visits V03 through V10. All donors had newly diagnosed IDH1-mutant astrocytomas of WHO grade 3 or 4 that showed loss of nuclear ATRX. The samples were drawn from NOA16, a multicentre, single-arm, open-label phase I trial in Germany that tested a mutant IDH1 peptide vaccine in humans for the first time. Genomic DNA for TCRB sequencing was isolated from EDTA blood with the DNeasy Blood and Tissue Kit. The sample comes from a study of a mutant IDH1 vaccine in newly diagnosed glioma (dated by TCRdb to the early 2020s). Regarding the research as a whole: In the chemotherapy-containing groups, vaccination started alongside temozolomide cycles, whereas in patients who had radiotherapy alone it started 4-6 weeks after radiotherapy. Of the 30 or so patients who were treated, approximately 60% were male and roughly 38% were female, and the mean age was approximately 40 years. Before enrollment, most patients had been given radiochemotherapy with temozolomide as standard therapy, while the rest had received either radiotherapy alone or temozolomide alone. Visit V12 was the week-35 safety follow-up and visit V13 was the week-47 end of study. Peripheral blood samples were drawn at six visits, namely V03 (baseline), V05, V07, V10, V12 and V13. For exploratory analyses, longitudinal TCRB deep sequencing was carried out in 25 treated patients wherever samples were available.

Results the study describes overall, beyond this receptor: According to the authors, sample limitations meant that analyses of patient blood samples could not be reproduced. Pseudoprogression seemed to be unrelated to changes in the top peripheral T cell clonotypes found by TCRB sequencing. Availability determined which PBMC samples were chosen for TCRB deep sequencing. Immune responses induced by the vaccine were seen in approximately 93% of patients across multiple MHC alleles.

CDR1 SNHLY and CDR2 FYNNEI were looked up in the germline V gene. The CDR3 sequence holds 17 residues, the cysteine and phenylalanine included. The only DNA kept is the CDR3, 51 bases in frame from the first base. Trimming removed 4 bases from V and 3 bases from J; the gene matches leave 12 bases unexplained. The V gene is TRBV2 and the J gene is TRBJ2-5, with 9 bases in between that match TRBD1. The starting material was PBMCs, obtained from a glioma patient whose treatment included an IDH1 peptide vaccine. The receptor was derived from a woman in her fifties or sixties with glioma. The CDR3 amino acid sequence is: CASSGSVEDRGEETQYF. The base sequence is TGTGCCAGCAGTGGGTCGGTTGAGGACAGGGGAGAAGAGACCCAGTACTTC.